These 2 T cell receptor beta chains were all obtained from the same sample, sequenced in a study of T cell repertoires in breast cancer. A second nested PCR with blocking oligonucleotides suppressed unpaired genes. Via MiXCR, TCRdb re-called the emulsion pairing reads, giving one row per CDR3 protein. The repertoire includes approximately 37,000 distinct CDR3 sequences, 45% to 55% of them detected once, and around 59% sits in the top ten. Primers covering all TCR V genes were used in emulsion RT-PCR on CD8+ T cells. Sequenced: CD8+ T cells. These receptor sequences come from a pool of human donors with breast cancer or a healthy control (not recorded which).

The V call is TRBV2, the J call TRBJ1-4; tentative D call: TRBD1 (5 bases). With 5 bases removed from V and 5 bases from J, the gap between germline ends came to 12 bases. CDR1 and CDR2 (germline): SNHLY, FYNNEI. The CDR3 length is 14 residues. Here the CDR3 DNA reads TGTGCCAGCAGTTCCCGACAGTCCAATGAAAAACTGTTTTTT. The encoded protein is CASSSRQSNEKLFF.

The CDR3 loop is CASSYSGSYEQYF. CDR3 in DNA: TGTGCCAGCAGCTACAGCGGGAGTTACGAGCAGTACTTC. The rearrangement uses TRBV7-2 and TRBJ2-7; 8 nucleotides align to TRBD2. The CDR3 covers 13 residues. Per the germline V gene, CDR1 is SGHTA and CDR2 is FQGNSA. Trimming at V came to 4 bases and at J to 4 bases, leaving 3 bases not matched to a gene.